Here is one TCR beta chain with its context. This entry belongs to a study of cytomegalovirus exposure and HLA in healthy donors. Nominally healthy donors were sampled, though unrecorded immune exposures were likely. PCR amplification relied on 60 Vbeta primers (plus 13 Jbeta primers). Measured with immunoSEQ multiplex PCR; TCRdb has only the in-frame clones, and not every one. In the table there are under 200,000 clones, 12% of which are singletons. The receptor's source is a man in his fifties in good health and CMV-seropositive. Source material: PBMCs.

The CDR3 sequence: CASTSETASEQYF. The CDR3 DNA sequence: TGTGCCAGCACCTCCGAGACGGCTAGCGAGCAGTACTTC. V is TRBV6-5 and J is TRBJ2-7; D not resolved. This CDR3 region has 13 residues. CDR1 MNHEY and CDR2 SVGAGI come from the germline V gene. Trimming pared 7 bases from V and 6 bases from J, leaving 16 bases between.